This entry is about one T cell receptor beta chain. What it binds is unknown. Deep-level assay runs were performed. Libraries were prepared by immunoSEQ multiplex PCR; TCRdb keeps only in-frame clonotypes and omits some of them. The sample lists just over 2,000,000 clones, just under 95% seen once, with about 1.1% in the top ten. Deletions cut 6 bases from V and 5 bases from J, with 14 bases between. Germline V lookup: CDR1 SNHLY, CDR2 FYNNEI. The CDR3 runs 13 residues. This specimen belongs to a study of shared clonotypes between healthy human individuals. Naive CD8 cells were CD45RO-negative, positively selected for CCR7, excluding terminally differentiated effector memory CD45RA+ cells. Donors, healthy HIV-negative adults, lacked recent acute infections or vaccinations. Study-level points and caveats: The naive CD4 repertoires of several donors were compared, and approximately 5% of clonotypes were shared. Depth of sequencing was expected to influence donor clonotype sharing.

The sample taken for sequencing was naive CD8+ T cells sorted from blood. This chain uses TRBV2 with TRBJ2-7; a weak D match, TRBD2 (6 bases). This receptor was taken from a man younger than 35 in good health. The CDR3 DNA sequence: TGTGCCAGCAGGGGGGACTGGGGAAACGAGCAGTACTTC. This gives the protein CASRGDWGNEQYF.